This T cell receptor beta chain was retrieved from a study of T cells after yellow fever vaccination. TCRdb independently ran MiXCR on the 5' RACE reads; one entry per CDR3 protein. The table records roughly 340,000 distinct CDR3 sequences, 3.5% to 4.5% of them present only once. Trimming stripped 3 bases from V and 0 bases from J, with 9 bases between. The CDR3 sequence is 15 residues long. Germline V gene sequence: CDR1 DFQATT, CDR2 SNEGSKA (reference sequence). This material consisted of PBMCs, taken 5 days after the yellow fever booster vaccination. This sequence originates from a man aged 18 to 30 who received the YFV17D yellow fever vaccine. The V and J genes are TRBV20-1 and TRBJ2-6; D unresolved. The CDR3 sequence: CSARGGSSGANVLTF. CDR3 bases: TGCAGTGCTAGGGGCGGAAGCTCTGGGGCCAACGTCCTGACTTTC.